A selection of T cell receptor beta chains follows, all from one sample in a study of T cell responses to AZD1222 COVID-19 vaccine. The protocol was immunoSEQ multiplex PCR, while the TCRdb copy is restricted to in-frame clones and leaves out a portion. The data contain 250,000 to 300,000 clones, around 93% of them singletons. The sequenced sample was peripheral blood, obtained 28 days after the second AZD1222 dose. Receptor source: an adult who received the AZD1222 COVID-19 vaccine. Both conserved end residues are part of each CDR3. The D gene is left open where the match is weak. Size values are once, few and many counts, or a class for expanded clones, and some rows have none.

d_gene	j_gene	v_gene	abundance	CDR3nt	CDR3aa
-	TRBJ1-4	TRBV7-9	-	TGTGCCAGCAGCTTAGCAGGGGGATACGAAAAACTGTTTTTT	CASSLAGGYEKLFF
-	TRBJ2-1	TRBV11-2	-	TGTGCCAGCAGCTACCAGTTAGGCGGGGAGCAGTTCTTC	CASSYQLGGEQFF
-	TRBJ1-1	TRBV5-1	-	TGCGCCAGCAGCTTGAGCAGTGTCGCTGAAGCTTTCTTT	CASSLSSVAEAFF
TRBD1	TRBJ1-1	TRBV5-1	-	TGCGCCAGCACGGACAGGGCTGCTGAAGCTTTCTTT	CASTDRAAEAFF
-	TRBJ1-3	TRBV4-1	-	TGCGCCAGCAGCCAAGCCGGAAACACCATATATTTT	CASSQAGNTIYF
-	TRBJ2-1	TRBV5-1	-	TGCGCCAGCAGCTTGGTATCCCAGTCCTACAATGAGCAGTTCTTC	CASSLVSQSYNEQFF
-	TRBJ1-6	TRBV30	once	TGTGCCTGGAGTTCTGGGAGCTATAATTCACCCCTCCACTTT	CAWSSGSYNSPLHF
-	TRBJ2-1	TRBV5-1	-	TGCGCCAGCAGCCAGGGCCCAGTAAGCTCCTACAATGAGCAGTTCTTC	CASSQGPVSSYNEQFF
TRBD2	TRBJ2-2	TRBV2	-	TGTGCCAGCAGGGGACTAGCGGGGATCTGGAACACCGGGGAGCTGTTTTTT	CASRGLAGIWNTGELFF
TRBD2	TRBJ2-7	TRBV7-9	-	TGTGCCAGCAGCTTAATAGCGGGGGGACCCTACGAGCAGTACTTC	CASSLIAGGPYEQYF
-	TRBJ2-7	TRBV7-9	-	TGTGCCAGCAGCTTAGAGGGGGAGAGCTACGAGCAGTACTTC	CASSLEGESYEQYF
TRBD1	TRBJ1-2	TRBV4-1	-	TGCGCCAGCAGCCACCCCTCAGGGGGGAACTATGGCTACACCTTC	CASSHPSGGNYGYTF
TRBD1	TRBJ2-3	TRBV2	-	TGTGCCAGCAGAGAGACAGGGGGCACAGATACGCAGTATTTT	CASRETGGTDTQYF
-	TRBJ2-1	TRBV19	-	TGTGCCAGTAGTATAAGTGCAGGCAATGAGCAGTTCTTC	CASSISAGNEQFF
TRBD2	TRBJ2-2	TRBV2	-	TGTGCCAGCAGTGAACCGGGACTAGCGGGAGAGACGAACACCGGGGAGCTGTTTTTT	CASSEPGLAGETNTGELFF
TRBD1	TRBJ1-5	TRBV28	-	TGTGCCAGCAGGCCCATCGGCAGGGGGGACCAGCCCCAGCATTTT	CASRPIGRGDQPQHF
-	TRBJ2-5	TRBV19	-	TGTGCCAGTAGTATTGGAGGGGGAGAAGAGACCCAGTACTTC	CASSIGGGEETQYF
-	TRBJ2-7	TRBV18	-	TGTGCCAGCTCATCAGCCTACGAGCAGTACTTC	CASSSAYEQYF
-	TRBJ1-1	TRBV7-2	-	TGTGCCAGCACCACGACGGCGGGCACTGAAGCTTTCTTT	CASTTTAGTEAFF
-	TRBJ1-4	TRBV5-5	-	TGTGCCAGCAGCTTGGTGGGTACAGGGTGGGAAAAACTGTTTTTT	CASSLVGTGWEKLFF
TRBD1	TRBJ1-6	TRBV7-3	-	TGTGCCAGCAGCTTATTAGGACAGGGGTATAATTCACCCCTCCACTTT	CASSLLGQGYNSPLHF
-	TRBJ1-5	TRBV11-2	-	TGTGCCAGCAGCTTAGTTGATCGTCAGCCCCAGCATTTT	CASSLVDRQPQHF
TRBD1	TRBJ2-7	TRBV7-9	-	TGTGCCAGCAGCTTAGCGGGACAGATCTACGAGCAGTACTTC	CASSLAGQIYEQYF
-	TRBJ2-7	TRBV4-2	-	TGTGCCAGCAGCCAAGGGGTGAGCTACGAGCAGTACTTC	CASSQGVSYEQYF
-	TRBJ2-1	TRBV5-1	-	TGCGCCAGCAGTGTACAGCCAACCTACAATGAGCAGTTCTTC	CASSVQPTYNEQFF
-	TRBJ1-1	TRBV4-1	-	TGCGCCAGCAGCCAAGTAAGGGGGAACACTGAAGCTTTCTTT	CASSQVRGNTEAFF
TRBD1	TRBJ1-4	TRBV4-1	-	TGCGCCAGCAGCCAGACCAACAGGGGGGAGAATGAAAAACTGTTTTTT	CASSQTNRGENEKLFF
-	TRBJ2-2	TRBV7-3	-	TGTGCCAGCAGTCCCCTTGGAGGGGGAAACACCGGGGAGCTGTTTTTT	CASSPLGGGNTGELFF
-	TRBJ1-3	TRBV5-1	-	TGCGCCAGCAGCTTGCTGGGGGCGACGGGAAACACCATATATTTT	CASSLLGATGNTIYF
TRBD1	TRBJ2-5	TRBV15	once	TGTGCCACCAGCCCTACTGGGACAGGGGTTGAGGAGACCCAGTACTTC	CATSPTGTGVEETQYF
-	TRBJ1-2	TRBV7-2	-	TGTGCCAGCAGCTTAGTTTCCGGACAAGTCTATGGCTACACCTTC	CASSLVSGQVYGYTF